This entry describes one T cell receptor beta chain. In its sample, this clonotype was seen many times. Its antigen is currently not known. Within one base of it there is no much larger clone, and no base qualities were kept. The ophthalmopathy patients had moderately to severely active disease, with a Clinical Activity Score of 3 or higher, a NOSPECS grade of 4 or higher, and a disease duration of less than 3 months. Anyone with other autoimmune diseases, uncontrolled infections, pregnancy or lactation was excluded from the study. Diagnosis was based on clinical symptoms, serum thyroxine, TRAb, thyroid ultrasound and orbital computed tomography. Ficoll-Paque density gradient centrifugation was used to isolate PBMCs from approximately 11 ml of fresh peripheral blood. Trizol reagent was used to extract the total RNA, and its quality was then checked on an Agilent 2100 Bioanalyzer. This entry belongs to a study of Graves' ophthalmopathy and Graves' hyperthyroidism (dated by TCRdb to 2016 to 2018). For the study in its entirety: Peripheral blood was collected before any treatment was given, at the time of initial diagnosis. Following sample collection, hyperthyroidism patients were given methimazole at a starting dose of 30 mg daily, and ophthalmopathy patients were given high-dose intravenous methylprednisolone. To explore V-J signatures distinguishing ophthalmopathy from hyperthyroidism, a discovery set of roughly 100 patients (fewer than 45 ophthalmopathy, 55 to 60 stable hyperthyroidism) was enrolled. An independent validation cohort was composed of approximately 18 hyperthyroidism patients and some 16 patients who later progressed from hyperthyroidism to ophthalmopathy. T-cell repertoires of thyroid tissue and blood were compared in over 5 hyperthyroidism patients. The study used TCR beta repertoire signatures to distinguish Graves' ophthalmopathy from Graves' hyperthyroidism and to predict progression to ophthalmopathy. In total, approximately 140 blood samples were TCR-sequenced: around 42 ophthalmopathy, over 70 hyperthyroidism and roughly 17 hyperthyroidism-to-ophthalmopathy patients. The 100 discovery patients were randomly split 7:3 into training and test sets.

TCR beta CDR3 regions were amplified from RNA transcripts for repertoire sequencing. The first round was an RT-PCR using HTBI primers with the Qiagen OneStep RT-PCR kit, and this first round was followed by a second-round multiplex PCR, then size selection and purification. Sequencing of the libraries was carried out on an Illumina HiSeq2000 in paired-end mode with 100 bp reads. In the paper's pipeline: SOAPnuke was used for read processing, and reads with adapters, uncalled bases, a mean Phred below 15, or no exact constant-primer or identifier match were discarded. COPE v1.2.5 was used to merge the high-quality paired reads. Each unique nucleotide sequence was treated as a clonotype, and MiTCR v1.1 was used to align the clonotypes to the IMGT TRB V, D and J references. Only V-J combinations with frequency above 0.0001 were analysed, covering about 99% of repertoires. For each V-J combination, a TCR clonal expansion and chaos score was defined as the ratio of F50 clonal expansion to chaos observed in the TCRdist matrix. Features were reduced by Welch's t-statistics and random forest to around 13 V-J combinations, which fed a naive Bayes classifier. The similarity between thyroid and blood repertoires was quantified using the Morisita-Horn index. TCRdb redid the processing of the public reads, applying fastp at Q25 and MiXCR, and retained in-frame beta chains. Identical CDR3 protein sequences are pooled into one entry, listed with their most common genes and DNA. The V and J calls were determined by TCRdb, not by the authors. The sample table lists some 400,000 distinct CDR3 sequences, approximately 20% of them with a count of one. The ten most abundant clones make up roughly 1.5% of the sample.

The research as a whole found: The 13-signature model separated ophthalmopathy from stable hyperthyroidism with 87.88% sensitivity and less than 83% specificity in cross-validation, and 80%/75% in the test set. Most expanded thyroid clonotypes with a frequency above 0.001 also appeared in blood, which suggests that blood repertoires may reflect the immune response in the thyroid. In validation, the model predicted ophthalmopathy progression with 70.59% sensitivity and roughly 72% specificity; some 13 predicted patients were CT-confirmed with GO in a median of approximately six months. No statistical method was used to predetermine the sample size, and group allocation was not hidden from the investigators.

V is cut by 2 bases and J by 10 bases, and the space between the germline ends is 15 bases. The CDR3 spans 15 residues, from the cysteine through the phenylalanine. Solely the CDR3 DNA is kept, with 45 bases framed from the first base. According to the germline V gene, CDR1 reads SGHTA and CDR2 reads FQGNSA. Recombination connected TRBV7-2 to TRBJ1-6, and possibly TRBD1, on 6 matching bases. The receptor was isolated from a woman aged 18-35 years with Graves' ophthalmopathy. Donor details come from another sample of the same person, matched by shared clones. Sequenced input: peripheral blood. The CDR3 region has the sequence CASSLYRESSSPLHF. In nucleotide form, the sequence is TGTGCCAGCAGCTTATACAGGGAGAGTAGCTCACCCCTCCACTTT.